This note documents a single T cell receptor (beta chain) sequence. The CDR3 spans 13 residues. J gave up 5 bases and V 6 bases, and 4 bases lay outside the gene matches. Germline assignment: CDR1 ENHRY and CDR2 SYGVKD. This record belongs to a study of blood T cell repertoires in COVID-19. Measured with immunoSEQ multiplex PCR; TCRdb has only the in-frame clones, and not every one. The sample has 150,000 to 200,000 clones, around 89% seen once. The gene calls are TRBV10-3 and TRBJ2-1; TRBD2 agrees at 7 bases. The sample was peripheral blood. This clonotype was sampled from a man between 35 and 55 years old with active or convalescent COVID-19. The CDR3, as DNA: TGTGCCATCAGCTCGGCGGGAGACAATGAGCAGTTCTTC. Protein: CAISSAGDNEQFF.